The rows below give T cell receptor beta chains drawn from one sample of a study of blood T cell repertoires in COVID-19. Using immunoSEQ multiplex PCR, the repertoire was profiled, and TCRdb retains in-frame clones only, with some absent. The sample carries approximately 180,000 clones, around nine tenths recorded once. The sample consisted of peripheral blood. The receptor set was obtained from a woman in her 70s with COVID-19, enrolled during active disease. Both conserved end residues are part of each CDR3. A D gene is named only where the DNA matches it firmly. Part of the rows lack a size; the others show once, few, many or a class for expanded clones.

D: TRBD2
size: -
length: 12
V: TRBV3-1/TRBV3-2
J: TRBJ2-7
CDR3: CASPAGAYEQYF
DNA: TGTGCCAGCCCAGCGGGGGCCTACGAGCAGTACTTC

D: -
size: -
length: 10
V: TRBV6-5
J: TRBJ1-1
CDR3: CASTRQEAFF
DNA: TGTGCCAGCACTCGACAGGAAGCTTTCTTT

D: -
size: -
length: 14
V: TRBV7-2
J: TRBJ2-1
CDR3: CASSPLMLANEQFF
DNA: TGTGCCAGCAGCCCACTAATGCTAGCCAATGAGCAGTTCTTC

D: -
size: -
length: 17
V: TRBV5-1
J: TRBJ1-2
CDR3: CATHRGGPTAQAYGYTF
DNA: TGCGCCACCCACCGGGGGGGGCCTACCGCTCAAGCCTATGGCTACACCTTC

D: -
size: -
length: 13
V: TRBV28
J: TRBJ1-1
CDR3: CASAKIHGAEAFF
DNA: TGTGCCAGCGCTAAAATTCATGGTGCTGAAGCTTTCTTT

D: -
size: once
length: 13
V: TRBV2
J: TRBJ1-1
CDR3: CASQGRQNTEAFF
DNA: TGTGCCAGCCAAGGGAGGCAGAACACTGAAGCTTTCTTT

D: TRBD1
size: -
length: 15
V: TRBV5-6
J: TRBJ2-5
CDR3: CASRFGTGVSETQYF
DNA: TGTGCCAGCAGATTCGGAACAGGGGTTTCGGAGACCCAGTACTTC

D: -
size: few
length: 17
V: TRBV4-2
J: TRBJ2-7
CDR3: CASSQDIGGPPSYEQYF
DNA: TGTGCCAGCAGCCAAGACATCGGGGGACCTCCCTCCTACGAGCAGTACTTC

D: TRBD2
size: -
length: 18
V: TRBV3-1/TRBV3-2
J: TRBJ2-1
CDR3: CASSQEGIAGGPWTEQFF
DNA: TGTGCCAGCAGCCAAGAAGGTATAGCGGGAGGGCCCTGGACTGAGCAGTTCTTC

D: -
size: -
length: 14
V: TRBV19
J: TRBJ1-5
CDR3: CASSSSTGNQPQHF
DNA: TGTGCCAGTAGTTCCTCAACAGGCAACCAGCCCCAGCATTTT

D: -
size: -
length: 13
V: TRBV7-3
J: TRBJ2-1
CDR3: CASSLISGNEQFF
DNA: TGTGCCAGCAGCTTAATTTCAGGGAATGAGCAGTTCTTC

D: -
size: -
length: 14
V: TRBV9
J: TRBJ2-7
CDR3: CASSVVGSSYEQYF
DNA: TGTGCCAGCAGCGTAGTCGGGAGCTCCTACGAGCAGTACTTC

D: TRBD2
size: -
length: 16
V: TRBV7-6
J: TRBJ2-1
CDR3: CASSPRGTSVYNEQFF
DNA: TGTGCCAGCAGCCCGAGAGGGACTAGCGTTTACAATGAGCAGTTCTTC

D: -
size: -
length: 15
V: TRBV5-8
J: TRBJ1-4
CDR3: CASSITGTQNEKLFF
DNA: TGTGCCAGCAGCATAACCGGGACACAGAATGAAAAACTGTTTTTT

D: TRBD1
size: -
length: 15
V: TRBV9
J: TRBJ2-7
CDR3: CASSARQGLGYEQYF
DNA: TGTGCCAGCAGCGCTCGACAGGGGCTCGGGTACGAGCAGTACTTC

D: TRBD2
size: -
length: 13
V: TRBV12-3/TRBV12-4
J: TRBJ2-7
CDR3: CASRLAGDNEQYF
DNA: TGTGCCAGCAGACTAGCGGGAGATAACGAGCAGTACTTC

D: -
size: -
length: 14
V: TRBV5-1
J: TRBJ1-2
CDR3: CASSQSRENYGYTF
DNA: TGCGCCAGCAGCCAATCGAGGGAGAACTATGGCTACACCTTC

D: TRBD1
size: -
length: 15
V: TRBV18
J: TRBJ1-6
CDR3: CASSPTGSRNSPLHF
DNA: TGTGCCAGCTCGCCGACAGGGTCTCGTAATTCACCCCTCCACTTT

D: TRBD2
size: -
length: 16
V: TRBV4-3
J: TRBJ2-7
CDR3: CASSPGTSGSSYEQYF
DNA: TGCGCCAGCAGCCCAGGGACTAGCGGGAGTTCCTACGAGCAGTACTTC

D: -
size: -
length: 13
V: TRBV28
J: TRBJ1-2
CDR3: CASTKMFQAGYTF
DNA: TGTGCCAGCACCAAAATGTTCCAGGCGGGCTACACCTTC

D: TRBD2
size: few
length: 16
V: TRBV3-1/TRBV3-2
J: TRBJ2-2
CDR3: CASSQVGLADTGELFF
DNA: TGTGCCAGCAGCCAAGTGGGACTAGCGGACACCGGGGAGCTGTTTTTT

D: TRBD1
size: -
length: 13
V: TRBV30
J: TRBJ1-5
CDR3: CAWSVTGQGLQHF
DNA: TGTGCCTGGAGTGTAACTGGACAGGGACTCCAGCATTTT

D: TRBD2
size: -
length: 15
V: TRBV5-8
J: TRBJ2-1
CDR3: CASSLVVAGGHEQFF
DNA: TGTGCCAGCAGCTTGGTGGTAGCGGGAGGCCATGAGCAGTTCTTC

D: TRBD2
size: -
length: 15
V: TRBV5-1
J: TRBJ2-1
CDR3: CASSPGGRAIDEQFF
DNA: TGCGCCAGCAGCCCCGGCGGGAGGGCCATCGATGAGCAGTTCTTC

D: TRBD2
size: -
length: 17
V: TRBV19
J: TRBJ2-5
CDR3: CASSIPASGVRPETQYF
DNA: TGTGCCAGTAGTATCCCTGCTAGCGGGGTTCGTCCGGAGACCCAGTACTTC

D: TRBD1
size: once
length: 14
V: TRBV30
J: TRBJ2-3
CDR3: CAWSKGADTDTQYF
DNA: TGTGCCTGGAGTAAGGGGGCCGACACAGATACGCAGTATTTT

D: TRBD2
size: -
length: 11
V: TRBV3-1/TRBV3-2
J: TRBJ2-7
CDR3: CASSPGGEQYF
DNA: TGTGCCAGCAGCCCGGGGGGTGAGCAGTACTTC

D: TRBD2
size: -
length: 17
V: TRBV5-1
J: TRBJ2-1
CDR3: CASSPSLPAGYYNEQFF
DNA: TGCGCCAGCAGCCCCTCTCTCCCAGCGGGGTACTACAATGAGCAGTTCTTC

D: -
size: -
length: 13
V: TRBV14
J: TRBJ2-7
CDR3: CASSQGQIYEQYF
DNA: TGTGCCAGCAGCCAAGGACAGATCTACGAGCAGTACTTC

D: TRBD2
size: once
length: 15
V: TRBV18
J: TRBJ2-7
CDR3: CASSPGGGGAYEQYF
DNA: TGTGCCAGCTCACCCGGCGGTGGGGGGGCCTACGAGCAGTACTTC

D: TRBD2
size: -
length: 15
V: TRBV27
J: TRBJ2-7
CDR3: CASSTSGATVREQYF
DNA: TGTGCCAGCAGTACTAGCGGGGCCACTGTACGGGAGCAGTACTTC

D: TRBD1
size: -
length: 13
V: TRBV2
J: TRBJ2-5
CDR3: CASSRDREETQYF
DNA: TGTGCCAGCAGCAGGGACAGGGAGGAGACCCAGTACTTC

D: TRBD1
size: -
length: 18
V: TRBV28
J: TRBJ1-6
CDR3: CASSLVQGGFSYNSPLHF
DNA: TGTGCCAGCAGTTTAGTCCAGGGGGGCTTCTCCTATAATTCACCCCTCCACTTT

D: TRBD1
size: -
length: 17
V: TRBV27
J: TRBJ2-1
CDR3: CASSLYYTDRGGNEQFF
DNA: TGTGCCAGCAGTTTATATTATACGGACAGGGGCGGGAATGAGCAGTTCTTC

D: TRBD1
size: -
length: 16
V: TRBV7-6
J: TRBJ1-4
CDR3: CASSLGGTGRIEKLFF
DNA: TGTGCCAGCAGCTTAGGAGGGACAGGGCGGATTGAAAAACTGTTTTTT

D: TRBD1
size: -
length: 15
V: TRBV27
J: TRBJ1-1
CDR3: CASRNAGTVNTEAFF
DNA: TGTGCCAGCAGAAACGCCGGGACAGTGAACACTGAAGCTTTCTTT

D: TRBD1
size: -
length: 20
V: TRBV7-9
J: TRBJ2-5
CDR3: CASSTRYSTGPGAIQETQYF
DNA: TGTGCCAGCAGCACCCGATATTCGACAGGGCCGGGCGCTATTCAAGAGACCCAGTACTTC

D: TRBD1
size: -
length: 15
V: TRBV6-6
J: TRBJ1-5
CDR3: CASSYWDSRNQPQHF
DNA: TGTGCCAGCAGTTATTGGGACAGCCGGAATCAGCCCCAGCATTTT

D: -
size: -
length: 15
V: TRBV28
J: TRBJ1-4
CDR3: CASSLLADSNEKLFF
DNA: TGTGCCAGCAGTTTATTGGCGGACAGCAATGAAAAACTGTTTTTT

D: -
size: once
length: 14
V: TRBV6-1
J: TRBJ1-5
CDR3: CASSEQGRNQPQHF
DNA: TGTGCCAGCAGTGAACAGGGGAGAAATCAGCCCCAGCATTTT

D: -
size: few
length: 15
V: TRBV7-9
J: TRBJ1-2
CDR3: CASSLEAPTGEGYTF
DNA: TGTGCCAGCAGCTTAGAGGCTCCTACAGGAGAGGGCTACACCTTC

D: -
size: -
length: 13
V: TRBV5-1
J: TRBJ1-1
CDR3: CASSEGAVAEAFF
DNA: TGCGCCAGCAGTGAGGGTGCCGTTGCTGAAGCTTTCTTT

D: -
size: -
length: 16
V: TRBV11-2
J: TRBJ1-4
CDR3: CASSRPSGGGNEKLFF
DNA: TGTGCCAGCAGTCGACCCTCAGGTGGAGGTAATGAAAAACTGTTTTTT

D: -
size: -
length: 12
V: TRBV7-9
J: TRBJ2-5
CDR3: CASSPTGETQYF
DNA: TGTGCCAGCAGCCCCACCGGGGAGACCCAGTACTTC

D: -
size: few
length: 15
V: TRBV9
J: TRBJ1-6
CDR3: CASSVETGKNSPLHF
DNA: TGTGCCAGCAGCGTAGAAACAGGGAAAAATTCACCCCTCCACTTT

D: TRBD1
size: -
length: 15
V: TRBV24-1
J: TRBJ2-7
CDR3: CATSDPGTGKYEQYF
DNA: TGTGCCACCAGTGACCCGGGGACAGGGAAATACGAGCAGTACTTC

D: TRBD1
size: -
length: 13
V: TRBV2
J: TRBJ2-5
CDR3: CASRQGALETQYF
DNA: TGTGCCAGCAGGCAGGGGGCGCTTGAGACCCAGTACTTC

D: TRBD1
size: -
length: 14
V: TRBV19
J: TRBJ1-6
CDR3: CASSTGQYNSPLHF
DNA: TGTGCCAGTAGCACGGGACAGTATAATTCACCCCTCCACTTT